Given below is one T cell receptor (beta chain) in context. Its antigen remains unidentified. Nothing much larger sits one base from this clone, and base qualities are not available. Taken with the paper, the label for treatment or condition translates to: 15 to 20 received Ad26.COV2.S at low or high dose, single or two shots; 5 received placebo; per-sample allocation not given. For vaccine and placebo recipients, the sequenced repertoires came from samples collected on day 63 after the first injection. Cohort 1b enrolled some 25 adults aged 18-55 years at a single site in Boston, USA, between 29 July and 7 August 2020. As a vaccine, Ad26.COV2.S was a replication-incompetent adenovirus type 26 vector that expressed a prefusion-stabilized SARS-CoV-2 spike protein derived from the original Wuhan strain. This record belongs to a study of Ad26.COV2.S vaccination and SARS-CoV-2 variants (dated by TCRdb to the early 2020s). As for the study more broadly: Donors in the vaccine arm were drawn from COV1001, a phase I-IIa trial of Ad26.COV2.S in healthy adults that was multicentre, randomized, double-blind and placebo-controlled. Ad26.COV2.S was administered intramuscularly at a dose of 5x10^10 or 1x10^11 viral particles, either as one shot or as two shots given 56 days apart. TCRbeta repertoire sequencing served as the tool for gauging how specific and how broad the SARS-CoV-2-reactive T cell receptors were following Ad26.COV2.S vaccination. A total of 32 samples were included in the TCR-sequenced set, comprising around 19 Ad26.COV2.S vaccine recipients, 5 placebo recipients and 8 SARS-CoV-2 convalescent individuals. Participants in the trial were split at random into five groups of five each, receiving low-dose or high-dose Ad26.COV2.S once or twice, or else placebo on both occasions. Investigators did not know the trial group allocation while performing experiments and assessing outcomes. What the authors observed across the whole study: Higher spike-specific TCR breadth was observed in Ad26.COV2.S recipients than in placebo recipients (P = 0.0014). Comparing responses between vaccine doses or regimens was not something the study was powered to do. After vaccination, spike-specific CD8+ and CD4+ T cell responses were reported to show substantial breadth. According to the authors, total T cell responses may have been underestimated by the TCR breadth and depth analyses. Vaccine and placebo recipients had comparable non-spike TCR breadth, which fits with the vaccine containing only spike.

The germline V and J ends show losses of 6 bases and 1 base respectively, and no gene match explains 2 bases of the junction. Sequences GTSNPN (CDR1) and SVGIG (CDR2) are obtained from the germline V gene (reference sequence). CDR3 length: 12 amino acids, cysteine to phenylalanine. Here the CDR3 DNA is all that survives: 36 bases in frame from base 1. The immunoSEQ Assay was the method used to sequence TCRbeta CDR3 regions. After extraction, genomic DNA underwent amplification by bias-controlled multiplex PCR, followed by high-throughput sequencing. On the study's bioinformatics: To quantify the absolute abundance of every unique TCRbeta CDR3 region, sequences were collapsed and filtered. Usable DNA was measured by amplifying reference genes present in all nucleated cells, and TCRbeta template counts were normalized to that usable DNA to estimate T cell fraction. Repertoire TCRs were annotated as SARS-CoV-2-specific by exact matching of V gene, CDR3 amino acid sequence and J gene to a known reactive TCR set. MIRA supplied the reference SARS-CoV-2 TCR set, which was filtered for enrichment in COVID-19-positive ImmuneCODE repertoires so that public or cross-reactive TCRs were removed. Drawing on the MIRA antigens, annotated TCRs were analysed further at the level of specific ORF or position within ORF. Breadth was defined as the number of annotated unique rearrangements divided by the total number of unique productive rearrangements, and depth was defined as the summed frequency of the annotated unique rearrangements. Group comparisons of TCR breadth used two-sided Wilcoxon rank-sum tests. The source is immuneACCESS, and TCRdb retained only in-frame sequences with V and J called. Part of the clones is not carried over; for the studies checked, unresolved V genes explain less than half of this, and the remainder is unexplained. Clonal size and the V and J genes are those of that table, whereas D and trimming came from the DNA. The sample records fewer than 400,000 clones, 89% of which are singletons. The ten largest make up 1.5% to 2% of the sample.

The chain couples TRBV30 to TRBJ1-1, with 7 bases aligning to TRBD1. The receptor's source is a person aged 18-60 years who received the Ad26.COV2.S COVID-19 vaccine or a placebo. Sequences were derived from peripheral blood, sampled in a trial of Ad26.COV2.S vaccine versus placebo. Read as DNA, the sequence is TGTGCCTGCTGGACAGGGAACACTGAAGCTTTCTTT. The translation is CACWTGNTEAFF.